This passage covers 28 T cell receptor beta chains from one sample sequenced in a study of identical twins. One entry per CDR3 protein, called by TCRdb with MiXCR from the 5' RACE reads. The repertoire holds just over 500,000 distinct CDR3 sequences, under 25% seen once, with around 0.9% in the top ten. A further study also used this sample, focusing on T cells expressing NK-cell markers.

Material for sequencing was CD4+ T cells sorted from blood. The receptors originated from a woman aged 18-30 years in good health.

The rearrangement joins TRBV20-1 to TRBJ2-1; no clear D gene. The CDR3 is 12 amino acids. Trimming removed 8 bases from V and 10 bases from J, with 18 bases in between. Per germline, CDR1 DFQATT and CDR2 SNEGSKA (reference sequence). This CDR3 reads CSFWTDGREQFF. Written as DNA, the CDR3 is TGCAGTTTTTGGACCGACGGGCGGGAGCAGTTCTTC.

The chain couples TRBV6-5 to TRBJ1-1; 8 positions match TRBD1. This CDR3 comprises 16 residues. V dropped 4 bases and J dropped 3; count of bases not matched to a gene: 10. Germline CDR1 MNHEY, CDR2 SVGAGI. The CDR3 here is CASSSLPGQAYTEAFF. The CDR3 bases are TGTGCCAGCAGTTCCCTACCGGGACAGGCATACACTGAAGCTTTCTTT.

This clonotype appeared a few times. The chain couples TRBV20-1 to TRBJ2-2; D not resolved. The CDR3 has 14 amino acids. CDR1 is DFQATT and CDR2 is SNEGSKA in the germline V gene (reference sequence). Trimming removed 3 bases from V and 3 bases from J, with 11 bases in between. As DNA, the CDR3 is TGCAGTGCTAGCGGCCTGCCCTACACCGGGGAGCTGTTTTTT. It encodes CSASGLPYTGELFF.

The rearrangement uses TRBV12-5 and TRBJ2-1; tentatively, D is TRBD2 (5 bases). This CDR3 contains 18 residues. V lost 0 bases and J 7 bases, leaving 22 bases between the germline ends. Germline V gene data show CDR1 as LGHNT and CDR2 as FRNRAP. CDR3 sequence (DNA): TGTGCTAGTGGTTTGGTACATGGGAGCCAACCCTTTAAGAATGAGCAGTTCTTC. It is translated as CASGLVHGSQPFKNEQFF.

The gene calls are TRBV7-2 and TRBJ2-1; D assignment may be TRBD1 or TRBD2 (6 bases each). There are 15 residues in the CDR3. Germline CDR1 is SGHTA and CDR2 is FQGNSA. Trimming took off 5 bases at V and 7 bases at J, with 18 bases between the two ends. The CDR3 DNA is TGTGCCAGCAGCCTAGGGGGGTCCTTTCCGAATGAGCAGTTCTTC. It encodes CASSLGGSFPNEQFF. The full variable domain, in which reference TRBV7-2 and TRBJ2-1 provide the parts outside the CDR3, is GAGVSQSPSNKVTEKGKDVELRCDPISGHTALYWYRQSLGQGLEFLIYFQGNSAPDKSGLPSDRFSAERTGGSVSTLTIQRTQQEDSAVYLCASSLGGSFPNEQFFGPGTRLTVL.

This clonotype was recorded at least ten times. J is TRBJ2-5 and V is TRBV6-1, with TRBD2 identical over 12 bases. This CDR3 has 15 amino acids. V gave up 2 bases and J gave up 2 bases; unmatched junction bases: 0. CDR1 and CDR2 (germline): MNHNS, SASEGT. The CDR3 loop reads CASSELAGGQETQYF. CDR3 DNA: TGTGCCAGCAGTGAACTAGCGGGGGGGCAAGAGACCCAGTACTTC.

J is TRBJ2-1 and V is TRBV3-1, with 8 bases lining up with TRBD2. CDR1 and CDR2 (germline): LGHDT, YNNKEL (reference sequence). CDR3 length: 18 amino acids. V lost 2 bases and J lost 0; bases outside the gene matches: 9. The CDR3 DNA reads TGTGCCAGCAGCCAATTTACTAGCGGTTGGGGCTCCTACAATGAGCAGTTCTTC. It translates to CASSQFTSGWGSYNEQFF.

The chain combines TRBV19 with TRBJ1-3; D uncertain. V was cut by 7 bases and J by 0 bases, with 10 bases left in between. Germline CDR1 and CDR2: LNHDA and SQIVND (reference sequence). The CDR3 runs to 14 residues. Here the CDR3 reads CASKQRFSGNTIYF. As DNA, the CDR3 is TGTGCCAGTAAGCAGCGATTCTCTGGAAACACCATATATTTT.

The sample holds a few counts of this clonotype. J is TRBJ2-7 and V is TRBV28; D may be TRBD1 or TRBD2 (5 bases each). The germline V gene has CDR1 MDHEN and CDR2 SYDVKM. Trimming stripped 7 bases from V and 8 bases from J, with 15 bases between. The CDR3 extends over 12 amino acids. This CDR3 is CASTGGQGKQYF. For the CDR3, the DNA is TGTGCCAGCACCGGCGGGCAGGGCAAGCAGTACTTC.

The chain carries TRBV11-2 and TRBJ1-1; 7 positions agree with TRBD1. Germline trimming cut 5 bases from V and 6 bases from J; bases unmatched to any gene: 6. This CDR3 comprises 13 residues. CDR1 is SGHAT, CDR2 FQNNGV, per germline. The CDR3, as DNA: TGTGCCAGCAGCCCGTACAGGGGACCTGAAGCTTTCTTT. Encoded protein: CASSPYRGPEAFF.

This clonotype was found a few times. This sequence joins TRBV12-3 or TRBV12-4 and TRBJ2-5; a possible D gene is TRBD2 (6 bases). CDR3 size: 14 residues. With 6 bases removed from V and 4 bases from J, the gap between germline ends came to 15 bases. The CDR3 is CASRPGTSRETQYF. The CDR3 DNA sequence: TGTGCCAGCAGACCCGGGACTTCTCGAGAGACCCAGTACTTC.

This clonotype was seen only a few times. The chain combines TRBV10-2 with TRBJ2-7, with D unclear. This CDR3 region has 11 residues. CDR1 is WSHSY and CDR2 is SAAADI in the germline V gene. The ends were cut back, 5 bases at V and 6 bases at J, with 8 bases in the middle. The CDR3 nucleotides are TGCGCCAGCAGTAGCTATAGCGAGCAGTACTTC. This sequence encodes CASSSYSEQYF.

This clonotype has more than one count but fewer than ten. The V gene is TRBV5-6, the J gene TRBJ1-4; unclear D gene. The CDR3 totals 14 residues. Trimming took off 2 bases at V and 1 base at J, with 6 bases between the two ends. Germline CDR1 is SGHDT and CDR2 is YYEEEE. CDR3 sequence reads: CASSFGRTNEKLFF. For the CDR3, the DNA is TGTGCCAGCAGCTTCGGGAGAACTAATGAAAAACTGTTTTTT.

This clonotype has only a few counts. The chain is built from TRBV5-1 and TRBJ2-1, with TRBD1 matching over 7 bases. Trimming cost V 0 bases and J 6 bases; bases outside gene matches: 9. CDR1 and CDR2 from the germline V gene are SGHRS and YFSETQ. The CDR3 runs to 16 residues. This CDR3 reads CASSLAGRGYSNEQFF. CDR3 sequence (DNA): TGCGCCAGCAGCTTGGCGGGCAGGGGGTATAGCAATGAGCAGTTCTTC.

The J gene is TRBJ2-7, the V gene TRBV20-1; D is unresolved. Deletions cut 1 base from V and 5 bases from J, with 15 bases between. In germline, CDR1 is DFQATT, CDR2 SNEGSKA (reference sequence). The CDR3 has 14 amino acids. The CDR3 region is CSARVGRNLNEQYF. For the CDR3, the DNA is TGCAGTGCTAGAGTTGGCAGGAATCTTAACGAGCAGTACTTC.

This clonotype was counted only a few times. The chain has TRBV12-3 or TRBV12-4 and TRBJ1-5, with D unresolved. The CDR3 length is 13 residues. V was pared by 2 bases and J by 4 bases, with 6 bases between. CDR3 coding DNA: TGTGCCAGCAGTTTAACCCGAAATCAGCCCCAGCATTTT. Translated: CASSLTRNQPQHF.

The chain uses TRBV7-9 and TRBJ2-5; 8 bases line up with TRBD2. V gave up 3 bases and J gave up 3 bases; unmatched junction bases: 3. This CDR3 is 14 amino acids long. Germline-derived CDR1 and CDR2 are SEHNR and FQNEAQ (reference sequence). CDR3 DNA: TGTGCCAGCAGCTTTACCGGGGGGGAAGAGACCCAGTACTTC. Amino acid sequence: CASSFTGGEETQYF.

J is TRBJ2-7 and V is TRBV23-1, with D perhaps matching TRBD1 (5 bases). TRBV23-1 is an ORF; its function is uncertain. CDR3 length: 14 residues. The V end lost 0 bases, the J end lost 6 bases, and 12 bases lay between the germline ends. The CDR3 bases are TGCGCCAGCAGTCAATCGGGCAGGGATTTCGAGCAGTACTTC. This encodes CASSQSGRDFEQYF.

Only a few counts were recorded for this clonotype. The gene calls are TRBV7-2 and TRBJ2-4; D might be TRBD1 (6 bases). Trimming cost V 1 base and J 5 bases, with 9 bases left between them. This CDR3 has 14 residues. The germline CDR1 and CDR2 sequences are SGHTA and FQGNSA. This CDR3 reads CASSLVAGENIQYF. CDR3 nucleotides: TGTGCCAGCAGCTTAGTGGCAGGGGAAAACATTCAGTACTTC.

The chain couples TRBV11-2 to TRBJ2-7; 7 bases map to TRBD1. CDR3 length: 14 amino acids. Germline CDR1 and CDR2: SGHAT and FQNNGV. V gave up 2 bases and J gave up 4 bases; unmatched junction bases: 5. CDR3 loop: CASSLQQGIYEQYF. The CDR3 region has the DNA TGTGCCAGCAGCTTACAACAGGGGATTTACGAGCAGTACTTC.

The genes are TRBV7-8 and TRBJ2-7, with D perhaps matching TRBD1 (5 bases). Trimming pared 6 bases from V and 1 base from J, leaving 7 bases between. The CDR3 sequence is 12 residues long. Germline V gene lookup returns CDR1 SGHVS and CDR2 FQNEAQ. CDR3 DNA: TGTGCCAGCAGAGGGGTTTCCTACGAGCAGTACTTC. This gives the protein CASRGVSYEQYF. Full variable domain (remainder filled in from reference TRBV7-8 and TRBJ2-7): GAGVSQSPRYKVAKRGQDVALRCDPISGHVSLFWYQQALGQGPEFLTYFQNEAQLDKSGLPSDRFFAERPEGSVSTLKIQRTQQEDSAVYLCASRGVSYEQYFGPGTRLTVT.

V and J are TRBV10-3 and TRBJ1-2, with D unresolved. V lost 2 bases to trimming and J lost 6 bases, with 13 bases between them. This CDR3 has 14 residues. Germline values: CDR1 ENHRY, CDR2 SYGVKD. The CDR3 region is CAISEGSYLNGYTF. Written as DNA, the CDR3 is TGTGCCATCAGTGAGGGGTCCTACCTCAATGGCTACACCTTC.

The gene calls are TRBV7-2 and TRBJ2-7, with 12 nucleotides matching TRBD2. The CDR3 sequence is 15 residues long. Germline assignment: CDR1 SGHTA and CDR2 FQGNSA. V trimming: 2 bases; J trimming: 7 bases; junction bases outside the gene matches: 6. CDR3 protein: CASSLLAGGSGEQYF. The CDR3 DNA reads as TGTGCCAGCAGCTTACTAGCGGGGGGGTCTGGGGAGCAGTACTTC.

The V call is TRBV7-6, the J call TRBJ2-3; 8 bases are a match to TRBD2. Germline trimming cut 5 bases from V and 2 bases from J; bases unmatched to any gene: 3. The CDR3 runs to 14 residues. Germline CDR1 reads SGHVS; CDR2 reads FNYEAQ. CDR3 coding DNA: TGTGCCAGCAGCGAGCGGGGGCCCACAGATACGCAGTATTTT. This encodes CASSERGPTDTQYF.

V gene TRBV7-9 combines with J gene TRBJ2-1, with a weak D call TRBD1 (6 bases). Trimming stripped 1 base from V and 15 bases from J, with 10 bases between. There are 11 residues in the CDR3. Germline CDR1 reads SEHNR; CDR2 reads FQNEAQ (reference sequence). CDR3 sequence: CASSLVLGGFF. In DNA, the CDR3 is TGTGCCAGCAGCTTAGTCCTAGGGGGGTTCTTC. Combining the CDR3 with reference TRBV7-9 and TRBJ2-1 gives the whole variable domain DTGVSQNPRHKITKRGQNVTFRCDPISEHNRLYWYRQTLGQGPEFLTYFQNEAQLEKSRLLSDRFSAERPKGSFSTLEIQRTEQGDSAMYLCASSLVLGGFFGPGTRLTVL.

The sample holds a few counts of this clonotype. The DNA for the CDR3 is TGCAGTGCTAGGGGGTTGGACACCGGCTCCTACAATGAGCAGTTCTTC. It codes for CSARGLDTGSYNEQFF. The J gene is TRBJ2-1, the V gene TRBV20-1, with a tentative D call TRBD1 (5 bases). Germline CDR1 and CDR2: DFQATT and SNEGSKA (reference sequence). CDR3 size: 16 residues. Between the trimmed V and J ends, which lost 3 bases and 0 bases, there was a span of 15 bases.

This chain links TRBV10-3 with TRBJ2-1, with a tentative D call TRBD1 (5 bases). The germline V gene encodes CDR1 ENHRY and CDR2 SYGVKD. The CDR3 runs 14 residues. V gave up 3 bases and J gave up 3 bases, with 9 bases separating them. In DNA, the CDR3 is TGTGCCATCAGTGAAGTCAGGGACTACAATGAGCAGTTCTTC. Encoded protein: CAISEVRDYNEQFF.

The chain recombines TRBV5-6 with TRBJ2-3, with 10 bases aligning to TRBD2. CDR1 SGHDT and CDR2 YYEEEE come from the germline V gene. CDR3 length: 14 residues. V shed 1 base, J shed 8 bases, and the junction held 4 bases outside the gene matches. The CDR3 loop is CASSLSSGGPTQYF. The CDR3, as DNA: TGTGCCAGCAGCTTGTCTAGCGGGGGTCCTACGCAGTATTTT.